A single sample is the source of the 29 T cell receptor beta chains below, sequenced in a study of blood T cell repertoires in COVID-19 (TCRdb year 2020). Library method: the immunoSEQ multiplex PCR assay. TCRdb mirrors the immuneACCESS table, restricted to in-frame sequences. Some clones are absent from its copies; in checked studies, under half trace to an unresolved V gene, and the reason for the others is unknown. The sample table shows 410,000 or so clones, and about 91% are seen once. The ten largest clones represent approximately 1.5% of the sample. Sequenced sample: peripheral blood. The receptors originated from a woman between 40 and 50 years old with COVID-19, enrolled during active disease.

The chain couples TRBV3-1 (or the pseudogene TRBV3-2) to TRBJ2-7; D is possibly TRBD1 (5 bases). The CDR3 consists of 13 residues. Trimming left V 0 bases short and J 6 bases short, with 9 bases between. In germline, CDR1 is LGHDT, CDR2 YNNKEL (reference sequence). The chain's CDR3 is CASSQEWGGEQYF. CDR3 nucleotide sequence: TGTGCCAGCAGCCAAGAATGGGGCGGCGAGCAGTACTTC.

This clone came up once. The chain links TRBV4-2 to TRBJ2-1, with 13 bases lining up with TRBD2. The junction had 3 bases not matched to a gene; V was cut back by 4 bases and J by 0 bases. Germline V gene lookup returns CDR1 LGHNA and CDR2 YNFKEQ. This CDR3 has 17 amino acids. The CDR3 nucleotides are TGTGCCAGCAGCCTCGGACTAGCGGGGGTCTCCTACAATGAGCAGTTCTTC. It is translated as CASSLGLAGVSYNEQFF.

The chain recombines TRBV6-2 or TRBV6-3 with TRBJ2-7, with D tentatively TRBD1 (5 bases). The CDR3 is made up of 15 amino acids. The germline V gene has CDR1 MNHEY and CDR2 SVGEGT. The V and J ends lost 6 bases and 5 bases respectively, with 20 bases between them. The DNA of the CDR3 is TGTGCCAGCAGCCCCTGGGGCCTTAGCTTCGACGAGCAGTACTTC. Protein: CASSPWGLSFDEQYF.

The V and J genes are TRBV7-9 and TRBJ2-7; weak D call: TRBD2 (5 bases). The germline CDR1 and CDR2 sequences are SEHNR and FQNEAQ (reference sequence). The CDR3 is 13 residues long. The ends were cut back, 3 bases at V and 5 bases at J, with 11 bases in the middle. The CDR3 sequence: CASSFGSIDEQYF. The CDR3 DNA sequence: TGTGCCAGCAGCTTTGGGAGTATCGACGAGCAGTACTTC.

The genes are TRBV5-6 and TRBJ1-4; 10 bases are shared with TRBD1. Germline CDR1 reads SGHDT; CDR2 reads YYEEEE. Germline trimming cut 4 bases from V and 8 bases from J; bases unmatched to any gene: 11. The CDR3 runs 16 residues. The CDR3 reads CASSAGTGVIGEKLFF. In nucleotides, the CDR3 is TGTGCCAGCAGCGCCGGGACAGGGGTAATAGGGGAAAAACTGTTTTTT.

The chain combines TRBV4-3 with TRBJ1-6; a possible D gene is TRBD1 (5 bases). The V gene lost 0 bases and the J gene lost 10 bases, with 22 bases spanning the gap. This CDR3 spans 18 amino acids. Germline CDR1 is LGHNA and CDR2 is YSLEER. CDR3: CASSQDLDISGLGSPLHF. In DNA form, the CDR3 reads TGCGCCAGCAGCCAAGATCTGGATATTTCAGGGTTAGGCTCACCCCTCCACTTT.

The V gene is TRBV5-1, the J gene TRBJ2-6, with 10 bases matching TRBD1. Germline lookup yields CDR1 SGHRS and CDR2 YFSETQ. The length of the CDR3 is 19 residues. With 4 bases clipped from V and 0 bases from J, the junction kept 10 bases outside the gene matches. The CDR3, as DNA: TGCGCCAGCAGCCGGACCCCGGGACAGGGGATCTCTGGGGCCAACGTCCTGACTTTC. It is translated as CASSRTPGQGISGANVLTF.

The rearrangement joins TRBV7-8 to TRBJ2-1, with 12 bases matching TRBD2. V was clipped by 5 bases and J by 10 bases; unmatched bases: 9. Germline values: CDR1 SGHVS, CDR2 FQNEAQ. This CDR3 is 15 amino acids long. The CDR3 reads CASSLRLAGDREQFF. CDR3 nucleotides: TGTGCCAGCAGCCTCCGACTAGCGGGAGATCGGGAGCAGTTCTTC.

This clone turned up a few times. The chain links TRBV2 to TRBJ1-2; D possibly corresponds to TRBD1 (5 bases). From germline, CDR1 is SNHLY and CDR2 FYNNEI. The CDR3 runs to 15 residues. V lost 6 bases, J lost 0 bases, and 14 bases lay in between. In DNA, the CDR3 is TGTGCCAGCAGCGGATCCGGAGGGGCTAACTATGGCTACACCTTC. Amino acid sequence: CASSGSGGANYGYTF. The full variable domain, completed using reference TRBV2 and TRBJ1-2, is EPEVTQTPSHQVTQMGQEVILRCVPISNHLYFYWYRQILGQKVEFLVSFYNNEISEKSEIFDDQFSVERPDGSNFTLKIRSTKLEDSAMYFCASSGSGGANYGYTFGSGTRLTVV.

The rearrangement links TRBV12-3 or TRBV12-4 to TRBJ1-6, with D maybe TRBD1 (5 bases). The CDR3 totals 13 residues. V was clipped by 3 bases and J by 8 bases, with 8 bases between them. The CDR3 here is CASSFGRDSPLHF. The CDR3 region has the DNA TGTGCCAGCAGTTTTGGCAGGGATTCACCCCTCCACTTT.

The chain recombines TRBV18 with TRBJ1-2; 9 nucleotides align to TRBD1. The CDR3 spans 13 residues. From germline, CDR1 is KGHSH and CDR2 LQKENI. V shed 3 bases, J shed 8 bases, and the junction held 4 bases outside the gene matches. CDR3 in amino acids: CASSPGQGGGYTF. The DNA for the CDR3 is TGTGCCAGCTCACCGGGACAGGGCGGCGGCTACACCTTC.

A few counts support this clone. The chain has TRBV15 and TRBJ1-2; D unresolved. This CDR3 is 15 amino acids long. Deletions cut 2 bases from V and 5 bases from J, with 15 bases between. Germline V gene sequence: CDR1 LNHNV, CDR2 YYDKDF (reference sequence). CDR3 DNA sequence: TGTGCCACCAGCAGAAACTTGAGGGCCCCGTATGGCTACACCTTC. Translation gives CATSRNLRAPYGYTF.

This rearrangement joins TRBV2 to TRBJ2-3; 7 positions match TRBD2. The J segment lost 1 base and the V segment lost 6 bases, leaving 16 bases of the junction unmatched. Germline V gives CDR1 SNHLY, CDR2 FYNNEI. The CDR3 extends over 18 amino acids. CDR3 region: CASSAPSLGSGGTDTQYF. CDR3 sequence (DNA): TGTGCCAGCAGCGCCCCATCTTTGGGGAGCGGGGGCACAGATACGCAGTATTTT.

This clone was found a few times. V is TRBV15 and J is TRBJ2-7; 9 bases fit TRBD1. V was pared by 1 base and J by 5 bases, with 3 bases of the junction left unmatched. Germline values: CDR1 LNHNV, CDR2 YYDKDF (reference sequence). The CDR3 sequence is 14 residues long. The CDR3, as DNA: TGTGCCACCAGCAGAGGCGGGACAGGGAACGAGCAGTACTTC. This gives the protein CATSRGGTGNEQYF.

In regard to this clone: This sample includes further DNA sequences coding for the same CDR3. V and J are TRBV18 and TRBJ1-1; 7 bases are a match to TRBD1. Germline V gene data show CDR1 as KGHSH and CDR2 as LQKENI. The CDR3 is 13 residues long. V was clipped by 6 bases and J by 3 bases; unmatched bases: 4. CDR3 in DNA: TGTGCCAGCTCGCCTACAGGGGACACTGAAGCTTTCTTT. Translating it yields CASSPTGDTEAFF.

This chain connects TRBV2 to TRBJ1-5; 9 nucleotides match TRBD1. CDR1 is SNHLY, CDR2 FYNNEI, per germline. CDR3 length: 14 residues. V gave up 4 bases and J gave up 7 bases; unmatched junction bases: 5. The CDR3, as DNA: TGTGCCAGCAGTGGACAGGGGGGACTACAGCCCCAGCATTTT. Its protein product is CASSGQGGLQPQHF. Full variable domain (missing parts from reference TRBV2 and TRBJ1-5): EPEVTQTPSHQVTQMGQEVILRCVPISNHLYFYWYRQILGQKVEFLVSFYNNEISEKSEIFDDQFSVERPDGSNFTLKIRSTKLEDSAMYFCASSGQGGLQPQHFGDGTRLSIL.

V gene TRBV4-2 combines with J gene TRBJ2-5, with TRBD2 matching 9 bases. V lost 0 bases to trimming and J lost 2 bases; unmatched junction nucleotides: 10. CDR1 and CDR2 (germline): LGHNA, YNFKEQ. The CDR3 contains 18 residues. The CDR3 DNA sequence: TGTGCCAGCAGCCAAGATCTCTCAGCGGGGGGCAAACAAGAGACCCAGTACTTC. Translated: CASSQDLSAGGKQETQYF.

The rearrangement uses TRBV7-3 and TRBJ2-2, with 8 bases matching TRBD2. The CDR3 totals 14 residues. V lost 7 bases to trimming and J lost 2 bases; unmatched junction nucleotides: 3. Germline CDR1 SGHTA, CDR2 FQGTGA. This chain's CDR3 is CASTGGLNTGELFF. CDR3 DNA sequence: TGTGCCAGCACGGGGGGGCTCAACACCGGGGAGCTGTTTTTT. Drawing the rest from reference TRBV7-3 and TRBJ2-2, the complete variable domain is GAGVSQTPSNKVTEKGKYVELRCDPISGHTALYWYRQSLGQGPEFLIYFQGTGAADDSGLPNDRFFAVRPEGSVSTLKIQRTERGDSAVYLCASTGGLNTGELFFGEGSRLTVL.

The J gene is TRBJ2-3, the V gene TRBV4-3; D possibly corresponds to TRBD2 (5 bases). The CDR3 contains 17 residues. The germline V and J ends were trimmed by 0 bases and 0 bases, with 13 bases remaining between them. Germline-derived CDR1 and CDR2 are LGHNA and YSLEER. This CDR3 is CASSQDSLAPSTDTQYF. The CDR3 nucleotides read TGCGCCAGCAGCCAAGATTCGCTAGCTCCGAGCACAGATACGCAGTATTTT.

The chain carries TRBV28 and TRBJ1-2; no clear D. Trimming removed 6 bases from V and 4 bases from J, with 12 bases in between. The CDR3 has 13 residues. Germline assignment: CDR1 MDHEN and CDR2 SYDVKM. In DNA, the CDR3 is TGTGCCAGCAGCCCGGGGTCGTTCTATGGCTACACCTTC. Translating gives CASSPGSFYGYTF.

The rearrangement links TRBV15 to TRBJ2-1; a weak D match, TRBD1 (6 bases). The germline gives CDR1 LNHNV, CDR2 YYDKDF (reference sequence). The CDR3 contains 15 residues. Trimming shortened V by 9 bases and J by 1 base, and 16 bases separated the two germline ends. The CDR3 DNA follows: TGTGCCACGGGTGACAGGAGGCGTTCCTACAATGAGCAGTTCTTC. Translation: CATGDRRRSYNEQFF.

The gene calls are TRBV29-1 and TRBJ1-1, with TRBD1 as a possible D gene (6 bases). The germline gives CDR1 SQVTM, CDR2 ANQGSEA. V shed 6 bases and J shed 1 base, with 15 bases lying between them. This CDR3 has 14 amino acids. The CDR3 DNA reads as TGCAGCGTCGGCCTAGGGGGTCCGAACACTGAAGCTTTCTTT. As protein: CSVGLGGPNTEAFF.

V usage is TRBV9 and J usage is TRBJ2-7; 7 nucleotides line up with TRBD1. CDR1 is SGDLS and CDR2 is YYNGEE in the germline V gene. The CDR3 is 14 residues long. V shed 0 bases and J 3 bases; nucleotides not matched to a gene: 3. The chain's CDR3 is CASSVADRFYEQYF. In DNA form, the CDR3 reads TGTGCCAGCAGCGTAGCGGACAGGTTCTACGAGCAGTACTTC.

V and J are TRBV4-3 and TRBJ1-5, with D possibly being TRBD1 (6 bases). Germline lookup yields CDR1 LGHNA and CDR2 YSLEER. There are 16 residues in the CDR3. V was shortened by 4 bases and J by 2 bases, with 15 bases between the two germline ends. The CDR3 spells CASSRDHRERNQPQHF. For the CDR3, the DNA is TGCGCCAGCAGCCGAGACCACAGGGAACGCAATCAGCCCCAGCATTTT.

The chain links TRBV30 to TRBJ1-5; D unresolved. The CDR3 is made up of 14 amino acids. V was pared by 2 bases and J by 5 bases, with 13 bases between. Looked up from germline, CDR1 is GTSNPN and CDR2 is SVGIG (reference sequence). The CDR3, as DNA: TGTGCCTGGAGTTCCGGGGAGGCGTATCAGCCCCAGCATTTT. Amino acid sequence: CAWSSGEAYQPQHF.

The chain recombines TRBV11-2 with TRBJ1-1; 7 bases agree with TRBD1. With V trimmed by 5 bases and J by 1 base, 7 bases remained unmatched. The germline gives CDR1 SGHAT, CDR2 FQNNGV. The CDR3 runs 15 residues. The CDR3 protein is CASSREGARNTEAFF. The CDR3 DNA is TGTGCCAGCAGCCGGGAGGGGGCTCGGAACACTGAAGCTTTCTTT.

The rearrangement joins TRBV28 to TRBJ1-3, with D possibly matching TRBD1 (5 bases). With 8 bases removed from V and 4 bases from J, the gap between germline ends came to 21 bases. Germline assignment: CDR1 MDHEN and CDR2 SYDVKM. CDR3 size: 16 residues. CDR3 protein: CASGYSGGVGGNTIYF. The CDR3, as DNA: TGTGCCAGCGGGTATTCAGGAGGGGTAGGAGGAAACACCATATATTTT.

The count of this clone is one. The V and J genes are TRBV27 and TRBJ2-1; maybe TRBD2 (5 bases). CDR3 size: 16 residues. The V end was cut by 3 bases, the J end by 6 bases, with 18 bases between. CDR1 and CDR2 (germline): MNHEY, SMNVEV (reference sequence). CDR3 loop: CASSFLSSPTGNEQFF. As DNA, the CDR3 is TGTGCCAGCAGTTTTCTCTCTAGCCCTACGGGCAATGAGCAGTTCTTC.

The chain carries TRBV19 and TRBJ1-1; 9 bases are shared with TRBD1. From germline, CDR1 is LNHDA and CDR2 SQIVND (reference sequence). With V trimmed by 5 bases and J by 4 bases, 8 bases remained unmatched. This CDR3 region has 15 residues. CDR3: CASSYVGQGGTEAFF. For the CDR3, the DNA is TGTGCCAGTAGTTATGTGGGACAGGGAGGCACTGAAGCTTTCTTT.